This entry is about one T cell receptor beta chain. In the original analysis: Amplification of reference gene primers provided the estimated nucleated cell counts. Data came from immunoSEQ multiplex PCR; TCRdb stores just in-frame clones and leaves some out. V and J calls and clone size are copied from that table; D and trimming were computed from the DNA. The data contain roughly 99,000 clones, more than 65% of them singletons. These data are taken from a study of blood T cell repertoires in COVID-19. Study-level information: Some COVID-19 samples were acute and others convalescent; all came from the United States, Italy and Spain. Nucleic acid was either cDNA or gDNA, and it came from T cells, B-cell-depleted T cells, or PBMCs.

Germline CDR1 LGHDT, CDR2 YNNKEL (reference sequence). The CDR3 contains 16 residues. V lost 6 bases and J lost 1; bases outside the gene matches: 10. The sequenced sample consisted of peripheral blood. The chain recombines TRBV3-1 (or the pseudogene TRBV3-2) with TRBJ2-7; the match to TRBD1 covers 9 bases. The clonotype originates from a woman aged 80 or older with active or convalescent COVID-19. The CDR3 bases are TGTGCCAGCAGTCAAACGGGACAGGGAAAATCCTACGAGCAGTACTTC. This codes for CASSQTGQGKSYEQYF.